What follows are 12 T cell receptor beta chains derived from one specimen sequenced in a study of patients and donors after allogeneic stem cell transplantation. TCRdb re-called the RT-PCR reads through MiXCR, storing one row per CDR3 protein. Here the sample spans about 39,000 distinct CDR3 sequences, more than 30% being singletons. The specimen sequenced was blood, either unsorted or a sorted T cell fraction (not recorded which). The receptors were gathered from a human donor who was either an allogeneic HSCT recipient or a stem cell or donor lymphocyte infusion donor (not recorded which). It is not recorded whose cells these are; they may come from a transplant donor.

The V call is TRBV7-2, the J call TRBJ2-1, with 7 bases fitting TRBD2. This CDR3 is built from 16 residues. Unmatched junction bases numbered 6, after V lost 2 bases and J lost 2 bases. Germline values: CDR1 SGHTA, CDR2 FQGNSA. Here the CDR3 DNA reads TGTGCCAGCAGCTTAAAGACTAGCTCTACCTACAATGAGCAGTTCTTC. This codes for CASSLKTSSTYNEQFF. Combining the CDR3 with reference TRBV7-2 and TRBJ2-1 gives the whole variable domain GAGVSQSPSNKVTEKGKDVELRCDPISGHTALYWYRQSLGQGLEFLIYFQGNSAPDKSGLPSDRFSAERTGGSVSTLTIQRTQQEDSAVYLCASSLKTSSTYNEQFFGPGTRLTVL.

This clonotype was recorded a few times. J is TRBJ2-7 and V is TRBV6-2 or TRBV6-3; D possibly uses TRBD1 or TRBD2 (6 bases each). V was clipped by 6 bases and J by 5 bases, with 14 bases between them. The V gene's germline CDR1 is MNHEY and CDR2 SVGEGT. This CDR3 region has 13 residues. The CDR3 DNA is TGTGCCAGCAGAGTAACAGGGAGGAACGAGCAGTACTTC. Its translation: CASRVTGRNEQYF.

This clonotype occurred a few times. This chain joins TRBV3-1 and TRBJ1-4; a possible D gene is TRBD1 (5 bases). V dropped 0 bases and J dropped 8 bases, with 16 bases sitting between them. Germline V gene sequence: CDR1 LGHDT, CDR2 YNNKEL (reference sequence). The CDR3 covers 16 residues. The CDR3 region is CASSQDHGREREKLFF. CDR3 DNA: TGTGCCAGCAGCCAAGATCATGGCAGGGAGAGGGAAAAACTGTTTTTT.

In its sample, this clonotype was seen once. The chain employs TRBV7-9 and TRBJ2-7, with 7 bases aligning to TRBD1. The ends lost 4 bases at V and 0 bases at J; junction bases unmatched: 6. The CDR3 is made up of 15 amino acids. Germline CDR1 SEHNR, CDR2 FQNEAQ (reference sequence). CDR3 nucleotide sequence: TGTGCCAGCAGCTCATACAGGGGAAGCTCCTACGAGCAGTACTTC. Residues: CASSSYRGSSYEQYF.

V usage is TRBV27 and J usage is TRBJ1-5, with TRBD1 matching over 8 bases. The CDR3 is 16 amino acids. J was trimmed by 0 bases and V by 4 bases; bases with no gene match: 5. The germline CDR1 and CDR2 sequences are MNHEY and SMNVEV (reference sequence). CDR3 region: CASSSIGQGSNQPQHF. The CDR3 nucleotides read TGTGCCAGCAGTTCGATCGGACAGGGTAGCAATCAGCCCCAGCATTTT.

This clonotype was observed many times. The rearrangement uses TRBV5-1 and TRBJ2-5; D unclear. The CDR3 contains 12 residues. The V gene's germline CDR1 is SGHRS and CDR2 YFSETQ. V lost 4 bases, J lost 1 base, and 5 bases lay in between. The CDR3 is CASSVSQETQYF. Written as DNA, the CDR3 is TGCGCCAGCAGCGTCAGCCAAGAGACCCAGTACTTC.

This clonotype was counted at least ten times. The rearrangement links TRBV2 to TRBJ1-1; D gene unclear. V was cut by 3 bases and J by 8 bases, with 13 bases left in between. Germline V gives CDR1 SNHLY, CDR2 FYNNEI. The CDR3 is 13 residues long. The CDR3 is CASSEAGSGEAFF. The CDR3 region has the DNA TGTGCCAGCAGTGAGGCGGGATCAGGCGAAGCTTTCTTT.

V usage is TRBV10-3 and J usage is TRBJ1-2; possible D gene TRBD1, 5 bases. Trimming took 6 bases from V and 4 from J, leaving 18 bases between them. The germline V gene has CDR1 ENHRY and CDR2 SYGVKD. The CDR3 extends over 15 amino acids. CDR3 sequence reads: CAIRPTGEGRYGYTF. The DNA of the CDR3 is TGTGCCATCAGGCCTACGGGGGAGGGTCGCTATGGCTACACCTTC.

The V gene is TRBV20-1, the J gene TRBJ1-5; the D is unclear. Germline V gives CDR1 DFQATT, CDR2 SNEGSKA (reference sequence). Trimming removed 3 bases at V and 0 bases at J, with 3 bases between. The CDR3 runs to 12 residues. The CDR3 spells CSARYSNQPQHF. The CDR3 nucleotides are TGCAGTGCTAGGTATAGCAATCAGCCCCAGCATTTT.

This clonotype was counted at least ten times. The gene calls are TRBV10-3 and TRBJ1-5; tentatively, D is TRBD1 (5 bases). Germline V gene lookup returns CDR1 ENHRY and CDR2 SYGVKD. Deletions cut 6 bases from V and 1 base from J, with 10 bases between. This CDR3 comprises 14 residues. CDR3 sequence: CAIRTRESNQPQHF. CDR3 sequence (DNA): TGTGCCATCAGGACCAGGGAGAGCAATCAGCCCCAGCATTTT.

This clonotype appeared once. CDR3 region: CASSLLWQATDTQYF. The CDR3 DNA sequence: TGTGCCAGCAGTTTACTTTGGCAGGCGACAGATACGCAGTATTTT. This sequence joins TRBV28 and TRBJ2-3; no clear D. V lost 2 bases, J lost 3 bases, and 12 bases lay in between. Germline CDR1 MDHEN, CDR2 SYDVKM. This CDR3 is built from 15 residues. The whole variable domain, filled in from reference TRBV28 and TRBJ2-3, reads DVKVTQSSRYLVKRTGEKVFLECVQDMDHENMFWYRQDPGLGLRLIYFSYDVKMKEKGDIPEGYSVSREKKERFSLILESASTNQTSMYLCASSLLWQATDTQYFGPGTRLTVL.

The chain has TRBV20-1 and TRBJ2-1; possible D gene TRBD2, 5 bases. The CDR3 runs to 15 residues. The germline V gene encodes CDR1 DFQATT and CDR2 SNEGSKA (reference sequence). Between the trimmed V and J ends, which lost 2 bases and 7 bases, there was a span of 18 bases. The CDR3 DNA is TGCAGTGCTAGAACTCAGATCACTTGGAGGAATGAGCAGTTCTTC. This gives the protein CSARTQITWRNEQFF.